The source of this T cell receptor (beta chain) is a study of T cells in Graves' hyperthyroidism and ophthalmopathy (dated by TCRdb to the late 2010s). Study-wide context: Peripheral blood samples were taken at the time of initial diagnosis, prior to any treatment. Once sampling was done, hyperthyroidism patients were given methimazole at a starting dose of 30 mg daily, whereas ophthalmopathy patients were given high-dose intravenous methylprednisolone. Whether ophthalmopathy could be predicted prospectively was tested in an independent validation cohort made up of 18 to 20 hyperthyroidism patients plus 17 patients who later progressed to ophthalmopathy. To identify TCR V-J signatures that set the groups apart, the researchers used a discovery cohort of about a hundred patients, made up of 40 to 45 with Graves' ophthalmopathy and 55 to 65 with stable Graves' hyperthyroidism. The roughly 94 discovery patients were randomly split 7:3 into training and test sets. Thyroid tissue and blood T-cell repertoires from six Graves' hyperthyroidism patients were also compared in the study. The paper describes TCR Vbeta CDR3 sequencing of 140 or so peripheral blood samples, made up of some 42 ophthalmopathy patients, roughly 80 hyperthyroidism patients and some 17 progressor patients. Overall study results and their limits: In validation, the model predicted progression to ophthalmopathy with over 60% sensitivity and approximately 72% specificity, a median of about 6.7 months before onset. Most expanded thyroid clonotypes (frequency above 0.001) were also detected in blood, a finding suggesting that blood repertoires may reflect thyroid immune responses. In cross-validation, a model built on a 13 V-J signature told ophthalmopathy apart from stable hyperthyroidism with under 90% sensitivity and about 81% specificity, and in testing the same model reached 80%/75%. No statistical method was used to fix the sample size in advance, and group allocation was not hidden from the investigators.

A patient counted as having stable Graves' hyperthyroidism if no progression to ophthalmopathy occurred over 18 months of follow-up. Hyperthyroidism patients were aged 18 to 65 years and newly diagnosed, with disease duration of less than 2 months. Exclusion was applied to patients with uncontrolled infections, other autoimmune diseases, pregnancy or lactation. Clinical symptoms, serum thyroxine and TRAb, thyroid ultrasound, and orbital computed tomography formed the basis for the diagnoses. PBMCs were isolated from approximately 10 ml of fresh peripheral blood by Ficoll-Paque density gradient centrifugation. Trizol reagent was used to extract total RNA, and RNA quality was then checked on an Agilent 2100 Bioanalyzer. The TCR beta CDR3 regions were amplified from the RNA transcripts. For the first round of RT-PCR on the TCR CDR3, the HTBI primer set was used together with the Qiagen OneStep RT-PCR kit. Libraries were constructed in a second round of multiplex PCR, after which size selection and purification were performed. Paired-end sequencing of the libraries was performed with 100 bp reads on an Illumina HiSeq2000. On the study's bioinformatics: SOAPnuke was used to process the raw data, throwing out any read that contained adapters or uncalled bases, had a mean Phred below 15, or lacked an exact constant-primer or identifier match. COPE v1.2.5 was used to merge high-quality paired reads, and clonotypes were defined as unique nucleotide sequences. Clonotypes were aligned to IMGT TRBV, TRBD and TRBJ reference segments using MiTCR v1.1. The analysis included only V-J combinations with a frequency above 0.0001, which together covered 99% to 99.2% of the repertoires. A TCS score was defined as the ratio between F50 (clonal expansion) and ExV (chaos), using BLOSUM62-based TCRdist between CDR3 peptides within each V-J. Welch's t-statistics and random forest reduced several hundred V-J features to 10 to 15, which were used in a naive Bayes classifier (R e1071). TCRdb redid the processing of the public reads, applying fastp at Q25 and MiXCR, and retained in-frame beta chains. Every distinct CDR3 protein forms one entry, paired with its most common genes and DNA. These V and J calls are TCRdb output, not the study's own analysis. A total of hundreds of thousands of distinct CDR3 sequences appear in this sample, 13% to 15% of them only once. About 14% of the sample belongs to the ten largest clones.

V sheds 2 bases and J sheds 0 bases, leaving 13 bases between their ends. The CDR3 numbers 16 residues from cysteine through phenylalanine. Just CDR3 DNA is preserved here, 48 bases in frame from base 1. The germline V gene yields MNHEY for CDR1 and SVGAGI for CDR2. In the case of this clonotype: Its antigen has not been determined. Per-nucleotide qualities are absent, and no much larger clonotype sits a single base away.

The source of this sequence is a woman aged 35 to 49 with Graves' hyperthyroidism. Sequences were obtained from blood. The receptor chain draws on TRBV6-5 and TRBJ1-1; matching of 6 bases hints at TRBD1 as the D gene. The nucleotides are TGTGCCAGCAGTTACGGGGGGGGACAACTGAACACTGAAGCTTTCTTT. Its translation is CASSYGGGQLNTEAFF.